A single sample gave rise to the 18 T cell receptor beta chains below, sequenced in a study of blood T cell repertoires in COVID-19. Measured with immunoSEQ multiplex PCR; TCRdb has only the in-frame clones, and not every one. The sample contains about 74,000 clones, about nine tenths of which appear only once. The sample taken for sequencing was peripheral blood. These receptors were collected from a human donor in a cohort sampled during active COVID-19.

The chain is built from TRBV13 and TRBJ2-7; TRBD2 matches at 11 bases. Unmatched junction bases numbered 4, after V lost 2 bases and J lost 1 base. The CDR3 is 16 residues long. Germline assignment: CDR1 PRHDT and CDR2 FYEKMQ (reference sequence). In nucleotides, the CDR3 is TGTGCCAGCAGCTTAAGGACTAGCGGGCCTTCCTACGAGCAGTACTTC. It specifies CASSLRTSGPSYEQYF.

The CDR3 is CASSGTGAANYGYTF. In DNA, the CDR3 is TGTGCCAGCAGCGGTACAGGGGCTGCTAACTATGGCTACACCTTC. V gene TRBV7-9 combines with J gene TRBJ1-2; TRBD1 agrees at 7 bases. J was trimmed by 0 bases and V by 5 bases; bases with no gene match: 6. Germline-derived CDR1 and CDR2 are SEHNR and FQNEAQ (reference sequence). This CDR3 contains 15 residues.

V and J are TRBV12-3 or TRBV12-4 and TRBJ2-1, with TRBD2 identical over 7 bases. J was trimmed by 8 bases and V by 3 bases; bases with no gene match: 4. The CDR3 is 13 residues long. The CDR3 bases are TGTGCCAGCAGTTTCGGGACTAAGGATGAGCAGTTCTTC. Translating gives CASSFGTKDEQFF.

V is TRBV19 and J is TRBJ1-1; 7 bases agree with TRBD1. With 6 bases clipped from V and 5 bases from J, the junction kept 12 bases outside the gene matches. Per the germline V gene, CDR1 is LNHDA and CDR2 is SQIVND (reference sequence). The CDR3 contains 15 residues. DNA of the CDR3: TGTGCCAGTAGGGATTATGGACAGGTCCATACTGAAGCTTTCTTT. Amino acids: CASRDYGQVHTEAFF.

The CDR3 DNA follows: TGTGCCAGCAGTTTTCTACCGAGGGGGGTTTGGCAGGGAGGGAATGAGCAGTTCTTC. Translating it yields CASSFLPRGVWQGGNEQFF. V usage is TRBV28 and J usage is TRBJ2-1; D possibly corresponds to TRBD2 (7 bases). Looked up from germline, CDR1 is MDHEN and CDR2 is SYDVKM. Trimming shortened V by 3 bases and J by 7 bases, and 28 bases separated the two germline ends. The CDR3 totals 19 residues.

The genes are TRBV29-1 and TRBJ2-7, with TRBD2 matching over 13 bases. The V segment lost 5 bases and the J segment 6 bases; nucleotides outside the gene matches: 16. The CDR3 length is 17 residues. Germline CDR1 reads SQVTM; CDR2 reads ANQGSEA. The DNA of the CDR3 is TGCAGCGTTTTGAGAGGCGGACTAGCGGGAGTTGACCCCGAGCAGTACTTC. It translates to CSVLRGGLAGVDPEQYF.

The genes are TRBV4-3 and TRBJ2-7; TRBD1 matches 7 bases. Per the germline V gene, CDR1 is LGHNA and CDR2 is YSLEER. CDR3 length: 18 residues. V lost 0 bases, J lost 0 bases, and 11 bases stayed unmatched. The DNA for the CDR3 is TGCGCCAGCAGCCAAGACCTACGACAGGGAATTTACTCCTACGAGCAGTACTTC. Its protein is CASSQDLRQGIYSYEQYF.

The genes are TRBV6-2 or TRBV6-3 and TRBJ2-1, with D tentatively TRBD2 (5 bases). This CDR3 is 15 amino acids long. Germline lookup yields CDR1 MNHEY and CDR2 SVGEGT. V was shortened by 4 bases and J by 4 bases, with 14 bases between the two germline ends. The CDR3: CASSSGRGFYNEQFF. CDR3 sequence (DNA): TGTGCCAGCAGTTCTGGACGGGGATTTTACAATGAGCAGTTCTTC.

This clone was observed a handful of times. J is TRBJ1-2 and V is TRBV29-1; TRBD1 is a possible D gene (5 bases). Trimming cost V 0 bases and J 6 bases, with 14 bases left between them. CDR1 and CDR2 (germline): SQVTM, ANQGSEA. The CDR3 runs 14 residues. CDR3: CSVEDRRVVDGYTF. The CDR3 DNA sequence: TGCAGCGTTGAAGATCGCAGGGTAGTAGATGGCTACACCTTC.

This chain joins TRBV6-1 and TRBJ1-2; TRBD1 is a possible D gene (5 bases). CDR3 length: 15 amino acids. CDR1 is MNHNS and CDR2 is SASEGT in the germline V gene. The V end lost 2 bases, the J end lost 10 bases, and 20 bases lay between the germline ends. The CDR3 here is CASSEFGGSMVDYTF. DNA for the CDR3: TGTGCCAGCAGTGAATTCGGGGGATCTATGGTTGACTACACCTTC.

This chain joins TRBV5-1 and TRBJ2-7, with 7 bases that match TRBD1. Germline-derived CDR1 and CDR2 are SGHRS and YFSETQ. Trimming took 5 bases from V and 5 from J; bases not matched to a gene: 13. The CDR3 totals 15 residues. The CDR3 bases are TGCGCCAGCAGGGAAGGGACAGTTAAAACCCACGAGCAGTACTTC. This codes for CASREGTVKTHEQYF.

The chain employs TRBV20-1 and TRBJ2-1, with 8 positions matching TRBD2. CDR3 length: 14 amino acids. The germline CDR1 and CDR2 sequences are DFQATT and SNEGSKA (reference sequence). The ends lost 3 bases at V and 5 bases at J; junction bases unmatched: 6. Here the CDR3 reads CSASGAGGNNEQFF. The CDR3 region has the DNA TGCAGTGCTAGTGGCGCGGGAGGAAACAATGAGCAGTTCTTC.

The chain has TRBV28 and TRBJ1-5; the D gene is possibly TRBD1 (6 bases). The CDR3 runs 15 residues. V was pared by 4 bases and J by 1 base, with 11 bases between. Germline V lookup: CDR1 MDHEN, CDR2 SYDVKM. CDR3 loop: CASSSPGESNQPQHF. In nucleotides, the CDR3 is TGTGCCAGCAGTTCCCCAGGGGAGAGCAATCAGCCCCAGCATTTT.

This chain connects TRBV9 to TRBJ2-3, with 12 bases identical to TRBD2. CDR3 length: 15 amino acids. CDR1 SGDLS and CDR2 YYNGEE come from the germline V gene. Trimming cost V 5 bases and J 4 bases; bases outside gene matches: 5. The DNA for the CDR3 is TGTGCCAGCAGTCTAGCGGGAGGGCCCCCAGATACGCAGTATTTT. Protein product: CASSLAGGPPDTQYF.

V usage is TRBV28 and J usage is TRBJ2-7; D uncertain. Trimming took 5 bases from V and 2 from J, leaving 13 bases between them. The V gene's germline CDR1 is MDHEN and CDR2 SYDVKM. This CDR3 region has 14 residues. The chain's CDR3 is CASSPTTPTYEQYF. The CDR3 nucleotides are TGTGCCAGCAGTCCGACGACACCAACCTACGAGCAGTACTTC.

The genes are TRBV6-1 and TRBJ2-3; 9 bases are a match to TRBD1. The CDR3 is 15 residues long. The V gene end was trimmed by 2 bases and the J gene end by 1 base; junction bases not matched to a gene: 1. Germline V lookup: CDR1 MNHNS, CDR2 SASEGT. For the CDR3, the DNA is TGTGCCAGCAGTGAATGGACAGGGGGCACAGATACGCAGTATTTT. Protein product: CASSEWTGGTDTQYF.

The genes are TRBV5-5 and TRBJ2-7; 8 nucleotides align to TRBD2. Germline CDR1 and CDR2: SGHKS and YYEKEE (reference sequence). CDR3 length equals 13 residues. Germline trimming cut 1 base from V and 13 bases from J; bases unmatched to any gene: 10. The CDR3 DNA reads TGTGCCAGCAGCTTGAGCCTAGCGGGCCCCCCCTACTTC. Protein: CASSLSLAGPPYF. Using reference TRBV5-5 and TRBJ2-7 for the parts outside the CDR3, the full variable domain is DAGVTQSPTHLIKTRGQQVTLRCSPISGHKSVSWYQQVLGQGPQFIFQYYEKEERGRGNFPDRFSARQFPNYSSELNVNALLLGDSALYLCASSLSLAGPPYFGPGTRLTVT.

The chain links TRBV30 to TRBJ2-5, with TRBD2 matching 11 bases. The CDR3 length is 16 residues. The germline CDR1 and CDR2 sequences are GTSNPN and SVGIG (reference sequence). V lost 2 bases, J lost 2 bases, and 7 bases stayed unmatched. The CDR3 DNA follows: TGTGCCTGGAGTACCGGGACTAGCGGACCTCAAGAGACCCAGTACTTC. It is translated as CAWSTGTSGPQETQYF.